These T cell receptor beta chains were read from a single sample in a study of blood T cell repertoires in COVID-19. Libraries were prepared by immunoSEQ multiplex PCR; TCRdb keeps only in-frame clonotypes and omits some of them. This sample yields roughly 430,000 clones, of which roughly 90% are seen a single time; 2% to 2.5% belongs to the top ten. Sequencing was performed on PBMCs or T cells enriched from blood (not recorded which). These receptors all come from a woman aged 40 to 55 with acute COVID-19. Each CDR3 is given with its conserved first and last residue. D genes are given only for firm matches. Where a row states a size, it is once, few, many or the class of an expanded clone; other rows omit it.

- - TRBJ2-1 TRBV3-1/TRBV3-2 CASSFRGTLYNEQFF TGTGCCAGCAGCTTCAGGGGTACCTTATACAATGAGCAGTTCTTC
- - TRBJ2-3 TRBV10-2 CASSESGGAGRGDTQYF TGCGCCAGCAGTGAGTCGGGGGGGGCGGGGAGAGGAGATACGCAGTATTTT
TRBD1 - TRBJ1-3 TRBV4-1 CASSRDSGNTIYF TGCGCCAGCAGCCGGGACAGTGGAAACACCATATATTTT
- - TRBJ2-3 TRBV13 CASSTEDTQYF TGTGCCAGCAGCACGGAGGATACGCAGTATTTT
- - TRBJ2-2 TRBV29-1 CSGWRTGELFF TGCAGCGGCTGGAGAACCGGGGAGCTGTTTTTT
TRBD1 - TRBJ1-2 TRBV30 CAWSRDRNYGYTF TGTGCCTGGAGCCGGGACAGAAACTATGGCTACACCTTC
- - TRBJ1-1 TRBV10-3 CAISERQVNTEAFF TGTGCCATCAGCGAACGACAGGTCAACACTGAAGCTTTCTTT
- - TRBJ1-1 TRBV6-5 CASSYSMGRSSTEAFF TGTGCCAGCAGTTACTCGATGGGCAGGTCAAGCACTGAAGCTTTCTTT
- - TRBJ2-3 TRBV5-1 CASSLGGSIRTDTQYF TGCGCCAGCAGCTTGGGAGGTAGCATACGCACAGATACGCAGTATTTT
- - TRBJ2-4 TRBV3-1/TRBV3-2 CASSQATVYKNIQYF TGTGCCAGCAGCCAAGCGACAGTTTACAAAAACATTCAGTACTTC
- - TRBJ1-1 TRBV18 CASSPPKGEGTEAFF TGTGCCAGCTCACCACCGAAGGGGGAGGGCACTGAAGCTTTCTTT
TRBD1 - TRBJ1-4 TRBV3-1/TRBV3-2 CASSQGRDRELFF TGTGCCAGCAGCCAAGGCCGGGACAGAGAACTGTTTTTT
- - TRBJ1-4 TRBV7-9 CASSLVVTNEKLFF TGTGCCAGCAGCTTAGTAGTAACTAATGAAAAACTGTTTTTT
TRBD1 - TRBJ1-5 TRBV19 CASSNQGGEGQPQHF TGTGCCAGTAGCAATCAGGGGGGAGAGGGTCAGCCCCAGCATTTT
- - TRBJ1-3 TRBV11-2 CASSSRGSGNTIYF TGTGCCAGCAGCTCCAGGGGCTCTGGAAACACCATATATTTT
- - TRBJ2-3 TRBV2 CASIQRRGSTDTQYF TGTGCCAGCATCCAACGGAGGGGTAGCACAGATACGCAGTATTTT
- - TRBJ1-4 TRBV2 CASSQQGLATNEKLFF TGTGCCAGCTCACAACAGGGCCTTGCAACTAATGAAAAACTGTTTTTT
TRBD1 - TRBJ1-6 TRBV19 CARQGQIISSYNSPLHF TGTGCAAGACAGGGTCAAATAATCAGCTCCTATAATTCACCCCTCCACTTT
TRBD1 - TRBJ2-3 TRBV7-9 CASSPMDRGPSDTQYF TGTGCCAGCAGCCCGATGGACAGGGGGCCGTCAGATACGCAGTATTTT
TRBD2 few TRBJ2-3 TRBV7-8 CASSLVAGGNTDTQYF TGTGCCAGCAGCTTGGTTGCGGGGGGGAACACAGATACGCAGTATTTT
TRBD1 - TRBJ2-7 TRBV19 CATSYRGTYEQYF TGTGCCACCTCGTACAGGGGCACCTACGAGCAGTACTTC
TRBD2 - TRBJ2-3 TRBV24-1 CATSASGGTRVTDTQYF TGTGCCACCAGTGCGAGCGGGGGAACGAGGGTCACAGATACGCAGTATTTT
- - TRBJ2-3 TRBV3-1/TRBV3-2 CASSQVRGDTQYF TGTGCCAGCAGCCAAGTGAGGGGGGATACGCAGTATTTT
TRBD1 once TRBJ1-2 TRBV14 CASSKRQGDYGYTF TGTGCCAGCAGCAAACGACAGGGGGACTATGGCTACACCTTC
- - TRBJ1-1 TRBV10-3 CAISPGHLNTEAFF TGTGCCATCAGTCCGGGACACTTGAACACTGAAGCTTTCTTT
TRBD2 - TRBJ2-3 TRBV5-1 CASKAGLAGGPATDTQYF TGCGCCAGCAAGGCGGGACTAGCGGGGGGCCCGGCCACAGATACGCAGTATTTT
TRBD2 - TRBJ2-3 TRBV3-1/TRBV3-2 CASSQWRGVADTQYF TGTGCCAGCAGCCAATGGCGGGGGGTCGCAGATACGCAGTATTTT
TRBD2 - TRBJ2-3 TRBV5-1 CASSFIAGSTDTQYF TGCGCCAGCAGCTTTATAGCGGGGAGCACAGATACGCAGTATTTT
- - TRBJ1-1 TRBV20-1 CSATDRKEAFF TGCAGTGCAACGGACAGAAAGGAAGCTTTCTTT
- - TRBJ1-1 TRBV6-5 CASSYPGRAFF TGTGCCAGCAGTTACCCGGGGAGGGCTTTCTTT
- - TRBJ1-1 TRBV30 CAWRELGTEAFF TGTGCCTGGCGGGAACTAGGGACTGAAGCTTTCTTT
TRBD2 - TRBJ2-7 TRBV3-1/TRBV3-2 CASSPLGGSVLEQYF TGTGCCAGCAGCCCCTTGGGAGGGTCAGTGTTAGAGCAGTACTTC
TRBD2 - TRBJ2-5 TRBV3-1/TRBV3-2 CASSQRLAGTEETQYF TGTGCCAGCAGCCAACGGCTAGCGGGGACCGAAGAGACCCAGTACTTC
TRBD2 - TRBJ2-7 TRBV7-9 CASSRTSFYEQYF TGTGCCAGCAGCAGGACTAGTTTCTACGAGCAGTACTTC
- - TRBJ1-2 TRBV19 CASSIRGNYGYTF TGTGCCAGTAGTATCAGGGGAAACTATGGCTACACCTTC
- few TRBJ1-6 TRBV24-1 CATSDPGWAARSPLHF TGTGCCACCAGTGACCCGGGATGGGCGGCGAGGTCACCCCTCCACTTT
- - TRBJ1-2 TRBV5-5 CASSLGHHTNYGYTF TGTGCCAGCAGCCTAGGACATCATACTAACTATGGCTACACCTTC
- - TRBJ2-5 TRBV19 CASSIGSIGTQYF TGTGCCAGTAGTATAGGGTCTATTGGGACCCAGTACTTC
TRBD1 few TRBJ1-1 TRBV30 CAWNIVSGGTEAFF TGTGCCTGGAATATTGTTTCAGGGGGCACTGAAGCTTTCTTT
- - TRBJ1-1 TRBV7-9 CASSGRYGRGAFF TGTGCCAGCTCGGGGCGGTACGGGAGGGGAGCTTTCTTT
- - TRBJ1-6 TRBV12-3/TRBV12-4 CASSPKRGSPLHF TGTGCCAGCAGCCCTAAAAGGGGTTCACCCCTCCACTTT
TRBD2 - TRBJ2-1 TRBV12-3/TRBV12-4 CASSGGAWNEQFF TGTGCCAGCAGCGGGGGGGCTTGGAATGAGCAGTTCTTC
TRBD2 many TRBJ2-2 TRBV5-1 CASSPGLAGTGELFF TGCGCCAGCAGCCCGGGACTAGCCGGCACCGGGGAGCTGTTTTTT
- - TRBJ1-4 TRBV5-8 CASGGAGTNEKLFF TGTGCCAGCGGCGGGGCAGGGACTAATGAAAAACTGTTTTTT
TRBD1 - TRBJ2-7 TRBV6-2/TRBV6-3 CASSYGGQGEYEQYF TGTGCCAGCAGTTACGGAGGACAGGGCGAGTACGAGCAGTACTTC
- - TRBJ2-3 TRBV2 CASKWGQGSDTQYF TGTGCCAGCAAATGGGGTCAGGGGTCAGATACGCAGTATTTT